This TCR beta chain was captured in a study of spatial heterogeneity in lung cancer. Overall study context: Available follow-up PBMC samples were sequenced, at a median of about two years post-resection.

V lost 5 bases to trimming and J lost 7 bases, with 15 bases between them. The germline V gene encodes CDR1 SGHAT and CDR2 FQNNGV. The CDR3 spans 14 residues. Of note for this clonotype: Its antigen is unidentified.

In the library, each TCR cDNA molecule bore its own unique molecular identifier. TCRdb reanalysed the 5' RACE reads using MiXCR and keeps one entry per CDR3 protein. The table shows 72,000 or so distinct CDR3 sequences, with approximately 9% occurring only once. Time point given: blood at routine non-recurrence follow-up after resection. Unsorted samples of tumor, nontumor lung or frozen PBMC had their whole RNA sequenced. Study conclusions and caveats: Follow-up blood showed ubiquitous expanded tumor TCRs less than blood at resection did.

This clonotype was sampled from a female donor with early-stage non-small cell lung cancer. The V gene is TRBV11-2, the J gene TRBJ1-5; D gene unclear. The specimen was PBMCs, collected at follow-up. The CDR3 DNA is TGTGCCAGCAGCCCGAGCCTGTCAATCCAGCCCCAGCATTTT. Translation: CASSPSLSIQPQHF.